This TCR beta chain was sequenced during a study of blood T cell repertoires in COVID-19. Study as a whole: From the United States, Italy and Spain came samples of acute and convalescent COVID-19. T cells, B-cell-depleted T cells, or PBMCs provided the cDNA or gDNA that served as material.

J lost 3 bases, V lost 10 bases, and 8 bases had no gene match. CDR1 and CDR2 from the germline V gene are LNHDA and SQIVND (reference sequence). This CDR3 region has 14 residues. As processed by the authors: From reference gene primer amplification, estimates of nucleated cell counts were derived. TCRdb's copy holds only in-frame clones and misses some; the assay was immunoSEQ multiplex PCR. Clone size and V and J calls were adopted from that table, with D and trimming inferred from the DNA. The sample has around 69,000 clones; 86% are singletons. This clone appeared once. This TCR came from a man aged 45-60 years with active COVID-19. Material for sequencing was peripheral blood. This chain connects TRBV19 to TRBJ1-5; 8 bases agree with TRBD1. CDR3 nucleotides: TGTGCCACCTACGGACAGGGCCCCAATCAGCCCCAGCATTTT. The encoded protein is CATYGQGPNQPQHF.